Each of the 30 T cell receptor beta chains below was sequenced from the same sample in a study of blood T cells in healthy people across ages. The second PCR ran roughly 6 to 11 cycles with a sample-barcoded 5' primer and J-beta primers. TCRdb reanalysed the 5' RACE reads using MiXCR and keeps one entry per CDR3 protein. The sample records fewer than 800,000 distinct CDR3 sequences, around a quarter being singletons. These data were likewise used in another study, on T cells of mothers and their children.

Sequences were obtained from blood. These TCRs come from a boy aged 5-17 years in good health.

The chain uses TRBV9 and TRBJ1-2, with D possibly being TRBD1 (5 bases). Germline loops: CDR1 SGDLS, CDR2 YYNGEE. Trimming removed 4 bases from V and 6 bases from J, with 13 bases in between. The CDR3 runs 13 residues. The CDR3 DNA follows: TGTGCCAGCAGCTACGCGTGGGGGAATGGCTACACCTTC. It encodes CASSYAWGNGYTF.

The chain links TRBV6-6 to TRBJ2-1, with TRBD1 matching 7 bases. This CDR3 has 13 residues. In germline, CDR1 is MNHNY, CDR2 SVGAGI (reference sequence). V was clipped by 8 bases and J by 3 bases; unmatched bases: 4. The CDR3 DNA is TGTGCCAGCGAGGGGGCCAACTACAATGAGCAGTTCTTC. This translates into CASEGANYNEQFF.

The chain couples TRBV7-9 to TRBJ1-4, with TRBD1 as a possible D gene (6 bases). Trimming pared 8 bases from V and 0 bases from J, leaving 13 bases between. Germline CDR1 reads SEHNR; CDR2 reads FQNEAQ (reference sequence). The CDR3 is 15 amino acids. This CDR3 reads CASQPTGATNEKLFF. The CDR3 DNA is TGTGCCAGCCAACCGACAGGAGCAACTAATGAAAAACTGTTTTTT.

The rearrangement joins TRBV13 to TRBJ2-2; TRBD2 is a possible D gene (6 bases). V lost 5 bases, J lost 4 bases, and 14 bases lay in between. The CDR3 runs 15 residues. Germline V lookup: CDR1 PRHDT, CDR2 FYEKMQ (reference sequence). The CDR3 reads CASSLEGLSTGELFF. The CDR3 DNA sequence: TGTGCCAGCAGCCTGGAGGGTCTTAGCACCGGGGAGCTGTTTTTT.

V is TRBV28 and J is TRBJ1-2, with 11 bases fitting TRBD1. Germline lookup yields CDR1 MDHEN and CDR2 SYDVKM. V lost 4 bases to trimming and J lost 4 bases; unmatched junction nucleotides: 5. The CDR3 has 15 residues. The CDR3 DNA sequence: TGTGCCAGCAGTTCGTCCGGGACAGGGGGCTATGGCTACACCTTC. This sequence encodes CASSSSGTGGYGYTF.

This clonotype showed up just a few times. An end of the junction does not agree with germline; a read error may underlie this. CDR3 nucleotide sequence: TGTGCCAGCAGCCAAGATCATGCTGGGTACAATGAGCAGTTCTTC. Its translation is CASSQDHAGYNEQFF. The rearrangement links TRBV4-1 to TRBJ2-1; D not certain. The germline CDR1 and CDR2 sequences are MGHRA and YSYEKL. The CDR3 totals 15 residues.

This clonotype turned up a few times. The chain links TRBV20-1 to TRBJ2-1; unclear D gene. Germline loops: CDR1 DFQATT, CDR2 SNEGSKA (reference sequence). V was trimmed by 6 bases and J by 6 bases, leaving 12 bases between them. CDR3 length equals 12 residues. CDR3 DNA sequence: TGCAGTGCCCACCCCTCCCCCAATGAGCAGTTCTTC. Protein: CSAHPSPNEQFF.

CDR3 protein: CASSTGNAKPETQYF. The CDR3 coding sequence is TGCGCCAGCAGTACCGGGAACGCTAAACCAGAGACCCAGTACTTC. The V call is TRBV5-1, the J call TRBJ2-7; a possible D gene is TRBD2 (5 bases). The DNA end is a closer match to TRBJ2-5, so the J assignment may be wrong. In germline, CDR1 is SGHRS, CDR2 YFSETQ. This CDR3 region has 15 residues.

This CDR3 reads CASSVDVGTKNIQYF. In DNA, the CDR3 is TGTGCCAGCAGCGTAGATGTGGGAACCAAAAACATTCAGTACTTC. The V and J genes are TRBV9 and TRBJ2-4; no definite D call. Trimming pared 0 bases from V and 2 bases from J, leaving 9 bases between. The CDR3 runs to 15 residues. CDR1 and CDR2 (germline): SGDLS, YYNGEE. The variable domain in full, with the rest retrieved from reference TRBV9 and TRBJ2-4, is DSGVTQTPKHLITATGQRVTLRCSPRSGDLSVYWYQQSLDQGLQFLIQYYNGEERAKGNILERFSAQQFPDLHSELNLSSLELGDSALYFCASSVDVGTKNIQYFGAGTRLSVL.

This clonotype turned up a few times. This sequence joins TRBV29-1 and TRBJ2-7; 10 bases are shared with TRBD1. V shed 6 bases and J 5 bases; nucleotides not matched to a gene: 7. CDR3 length equals 13 residues. Germline V lookup: CDR1 SQVTM, CDR2 ANQGSEA. The DNA of the CDR3 is TGCAGCGTCTTTGGGACAGGGGCCCACGAGCAGTACTTC. Translating it yields CSVFGTGAHEQYF.

The chain's CDR3 is CASSSTDGYYEQYF. As DNA, the CDR3 is TGTGCCAGCAGCTCAACGGACGGGTACTACGAGCAGTACTTC. The chain has TRBV7-9 and TRBJ2-7; no firm D call. V lost 4 bases and J lost 3, with 13 bases in between. The CDR3 loop spans 14 amino acids. The germline gives CDR1 SEHNR, CDR2 FQNEAQ (reference sequence).

The sample holds a few counts of this clonotype. This chain links TRBV10-3 with TRBJ2-7; D remains ambiguous. Trimming took 0 bases from V and 5 from J, leaving 11 bases between them. The CDR3 is 14 amino acids. The V gene's germline CDR1 is ENHRY and CDR2 SYGVKD. CDR3 sequence (DNA): TGTGCCATCAGTGAGTCTAGGGCTGGTCACGAGCAGTACTTC. Amino acids: CAISESRAGHEQYF.

The V gene is TRBV4-2, the J gene TRBJ2-3, with a tentative D call TRBD2 (7 bases). Trimming removed 7 bases from V and 6 bases from J, with 17 bases in between. CDR1 is LGHNA and CDR2 is YNFKEQ in the germline V gene. The CDR3 runs 14 residues. The CDR3 region has the DNA TGTGCCAGCAAGGAGGGGGGGCGGGAGGATACGCAGTATTTT. Protein sequence: CASKEGGREDTQYF.

This clonotype was seen more than once but under ten times. Germline is not matched at one junction end, which may reflect a read error. The chain combines TRBV4-1 with TRBJ2-7; perhaps TRBD2 as D (6 bases). Germline V gene sequence: CDR1 MGHRA, CDR2 YSYEKL. This CDR3 has 16 residues. The CDR3 is CASNQDSRGILYEQYF. The CDR3 DNA sequence: TGCGCCAGCAACCAAGATAGCCGCGGGATCCTCTACGAGCAGTACTTC.

This clonotype turned up a few times. This chain joins TRBV6-5 and TRBJ2-7; 7 nucleotides agree with TRBD1. CDR3 length equals 12 residues. Germline assignment: CDR1 MNHEY and CDR2 SVGAGI. V dropped 8 bases and J dropped 5; count of bases not matched to a gene: 6. Here the CDR3 DNA reads TGTGCCAGCCAGACAGGGCGCCACGAGCAGTACTTC. This gives the protein CASQTGRHEQYF.

As for this clonotype: One junction end disagrees with the germline gene, perhaps due to a read error. The chain couples TRBV9 to TRBJ1-3; D is unresolved. The germline V gene encodes CDR1 SGDLS and CDR2 YYNGEE. This CDR3 has 11 amino acids. The CDR3 loop is CASSDGWERKF. The DNA for the CDR3 is TGTGCCAGCAGCGATGGTTGGGAGAGGAAATTT.

The CDR3 DNA follows: TGTGCCTGGAGTGTTGGTACCTACGAGCAGTACGTC. Its translation is CAWSVGTYEQYV. This rearrangement joins TRBV30 to TRBJ2-7; D is uncertain. Trimming took 0 bases from V and 2 from J, leaving 5 bases between them. Per germline, CDR1 GTSNPN and CDR2 SVGIG (reference sequence). The CDR3 has 12 amino acids.

About this clonotype: Mismatch with germline at one junction end may stem from a read error. The V gene is TRBV15, the J gene TRBJ1-3; D remains unclear. CDR1 and CDR2 from the germline V gene are LNHNV and YYDKDF (reference sequence). This CDR3 is built from 15 residues. CDR3 protein: CAASRGRLSGNTIYF. The DNA for the CDR3 is TGTGCCGCCAGCAGAGGACGGCTCTCTGGAAACACCATATATTTT.

J is TRBJ1-6 and V is TRBV9; the D is unclear. Trimming took 0 bases from V and 7 from J, leaving 8 bases between them. The CDR3 has 14 amino acids. CDR1 is SGDLS, CDR2 YYNGEE, per germline. DNA for the CDR3: TGTGCCAGCAGCGTAGCCGGGGAGAATTCACCCCTCCACTTT. Protein product: CASSVAGENSPLHF.

This clonotype was observed a single time. This chain connects TRBV20-1 to TRBJ2-5; 16 nucleotides agree with TRBD2. The closer fit of TRBJ2-1 to the DNA end suggests the J call may be wrong. Germline assignment: CDR1 DFQATT and CDR2 SNEGSKA (reference sequence). This CDR3 region has 15 residues. The CDR3 region is CSAGTSGRADNEQFF. The DNA for the CDR3 is TGCAGTGCTGGGACTAGCGGGAGGGCGGACAATGAGCAGTTCTTC.

This rearrangement joins TRBV12-3 or TRBV12-4 to TRBJ1-3; D not resolved. Trimming pared 5 bases from V and 1 base from J, leaving 12 bases between. CDR3 size: 15 residues. CDR3 in DNA: TGTGCCAGCAGTCTAAGGACCGGTTCTGGAAACACCATATATTTT. Protein: CASSLRTGSGNTIYF.

The rearrangement joins TRBV20-1 to TRBJ2-1; 13 bases line up with TRBD2. The V segment lost 5 bases and the J segment 5 bases; nucleotides outside the gene matches: 6. This CDR3 comprises 15 residues. CDR1 is DFQATT, CDR2 SNEGSKA, per germline (reference sequence). The CDR3 coding sequence is TGCAGTGCTTCCACCGGACTAGCGGGAGACAATGAGCAGTTCTTC. Translated, it gives CSASTGLAGDNEQFF.

V is TRBV9 and J is TRBJ2-3; tentative D call: TRBD2 (7 bases). CDR1 is SGDLS, CDR2 YYNGEE, per germline. The CDR3 runs to 15 residues. Trimming took 1 base from V and 4 from J, leaving 13 bases between them. This CDR3 reads CASSVRGGAADTQYF. The DNA for the CDR3 is TGTGCCAGCAGCGTAAGGGGGGGAGCGGCAGATACGCAGTATTTT.

This clonotype appeared a few times. The chain combines TRBV6-2 or TRBV6-3 with TRBJ2-1; TRBD1 matches 7 bases. Germline V CDR1 and CDR2: MNHEY, SVGEGT. The ends lost 2 bases at V and 8 bases at J; junction bases unmatched: 12. The CDR3 totals 16 residues. Here the CDR3 reads CASSYSEDRTPYEQFF. In nucleotides, the CDR3 is TGTGCCAGCAGTTACAGTGAGGACAGGACACCCTATGAGCAGTTCTTC.

The V gene is TRBV29-1, the J gene TRBJ1-1; no definite D call. The V end was cut by 6 bases, the J end by 2 bases, with 13 bases between. The CDR3 sequence is 13 residues long. CDR1 is SQVTM and CDR2 is ANQGSEA in the germline V gene. CDR3 protein: CSVKRTDNTEAFF. The CDR3, as DNA: TGCAGCGTGAAACGGACGGATAACACTGAAGCTTTCTTT.

The chain uses TRBV28 and TRBJ2-5, with 9 bases aligning to TRBD2. The DNA end favors TRBJ2-7, so the J call may be wrong. Germline loops: CDR1 MDHEN, CDR2 SYDVKM. This CDR3 region has 15 residues. The DNA of the CDR3 is TGTGCCAGCGGGTTAGCGGGAGCGATCTCCTACGAGCAGTACTTC. Protein: CASGLAGAISYEQYF.

The chain uses TRBV18 and TRBJ2-5; maybe TRBD2 (6 bases). Per the germline V gene, CDR1 is KGHSH and CDR2 is LQKENI. With 3 bases removed from V and 11 bases from J, the gap between germline ends came to 13 bases. The CDR3 loop spans 12 amino acids. This chain's CDR3 is CASSPSGDWQYF. CDR3 in DNA: TGTGCCAGCTCACCGTCGGGGGACTGGCAGTACTTC.

The chain is built from TRBV6-2 or TRBV6-3 and TRBJ2-5; 8 positions match TRBD2. The CDR3 runs 16 residues. CDR1 and CDR2 (germline): MNHEY, SVGEGT. J gave up 2 bases and V 3 bases, and 8 bases lay outside the gene matches. The CDR3 spells CASSYHSGTLQETQYF. The CDR3 bases are TGTGCCAGCAGTTATCATAGCGGGACTTTGCAAGAGACCCAGTACTTC.

This clonotype was seen a handful of times. The chain is built from TRBV12-3 or TRBV12-4 and TRBJ1-1; 7 bases are a match to TRBD1. CDR3 length equals 13 residues. With V trimmed by 7 bases and J by 1 base, 3 bases remained unmatched. CDR3 nucleotides: TGTGCCAGCACTCGACAGGGGAACACTGAAGCTTTCTTT. This sequence encodes CASTRQGNTEAFF.

The chain recombines TRBV12-3 or TRBV12-4 with TRBJ1-5, with 8 nucleotides matching TRBD1. The CDR3 sequence is 15 residues long. With V trimmed by 6 bases and J by 11 bases, 15 bases remained unmatched. This chain's CDR3 is CASSRGGQGNTAQHF. The CDR3 DNA reads TGTGCCAGCAGCCGAGGAGGACAGGGCAATACAGCCCAGCATTTT.